The clone carrying this T cell receptor (beta chain) was counted many times. TCRdb used MiXCR to reprocess the RACE reads, holding one entry per CDR3 protein. Among 65,000 to 100,000 distinct CDR3 sequences, less than 8.5% were seen once, and the ten largest hold approximately 1.2%. The CDR3 runs to 14 residues. Germline CDR1 reads DFQATT; CDR2 reads SNEGSKA (reference sequence). V lost 2 bases, J lost 0 bases, and 2 bases stayed unmatched. The sample originates from a study of human T cells and chemical hapten exposure. As to time point: patch test 2, 6 weeks after DPC sensitization. The treatment was: therapeutic diphenylcyclopropenone sensitization with weekly scalp DPC.

This TCR was recovered from a woman in her thirties with alopecia areata. Some clones in this sample may be carry-over from other donors' samples. The material was whole blood, obtained in connection with sensitization to the hapten diphenylcyclopropenone (DPC). The genes are TRBV20-1 and TRBJ2-3; 7 bases agree with TRBD2. The CDR3 nucleotides are TGCAGTGCTAGACGTAGCGGGAGCACAGATACGCAGTATTTT. Its protein product is CSARRSGSTDTQYF.